Below, one T cell receptor (beta chain) is given with its context. The source of the sample is a study of blood T cell repertoires in COVID-19. Study-wide background: The United States, Italy and Spain provided the acute and convalescent COVID-19 samples. The cDNA or gDNA used as material had been derived from T cells, B-cell-depleted T cells, or PBMCs.

The authors' processing: By means of reference gene primer amplification, nucleated cell counts were estimated. TCRdb's table, derived via immunoSEQ multiplex PCR, lists solely in-frame clones and lacks some. Clonal size and the V and J genes are those of that table, whereas D and trimming came from the DNA. The sample consists of a few hundred thousand clones, 80% to 90% of them appearing once. Germline-derived CDR1 and CDR2 are SEHNR and FQNEAQ (reference sequence). The germline V and J ends were trimmed by 1 base and 0 bases, with 10 bases remaining between them. This CDR3 contains 16 residues. The Seattle patients, enrolled during active infection, were followed longitudinally.

The chain recombines TRBV7-9 with TRBJ1-3, with a weak D call TRBD1 (5 bases). The sequencing sample was made of peripheral blood. This sequence originates from a woman in her 30s with COVID-19, enrolled during active disease. Here the CDR3 reads CASSLGQYSSGNTIYF. The CDR3 coding sequence is TGTGCCAGCAGCTTAGGACAGTACTCCTCTGGAAACACCATATATTTT.